This T cell receptor (beta chain) was found in a study of shared clonotypes between healthy human individuals. Study-wide results and limits: What naive subsets generally showed was a larger estimated richness than memory subsets showed.

Partitioning of CD4+ cells yielded a CD45RA+ naive subset and a CD45RA-negative memory subset. Deep-level settings were used for running the assay. The table came from immunoSEQ multiplex PCR; TCRdb's copy has only in-frame clones and leaves some out. The sample holds more than 2,000,000 clones, 93% seen once. About this clone itself: Its antigen remains unknown.

The CDR3 length is 16 residues. Trimming at V came to 4 bases and at J to 6 bases, leaving 15 bases not matched to a gene. Germline CDR1 SGHDT, CDR2 YYEEEE. The TCR sequence derives from a man aged 18 to 35 in good health. Some clones in this sample may be carry-over from other donors' samples. The rearrangement uses TRBV5-6 and TRBJ2-7; TRBD1 matches at 8 bases. Sequencing was performed on naive CD4+ T cells from PBMCs. Specified subset: CD45RA+ positively selected. The CDR3 sequence is CASSLDATGDGGEQYF. DNA of the CDR3: TGTGCCAGCAGCCTCGACGCGACAGGGGACGGGGGCGAGCAGTACTTC.